This record covers a single T cell receptor beta chain. The data were taken from a study of T cell responses to AZD1222 COVID-19 vaccine. This CDR3 is built from 14 residues. From germline, CDR1 is LNHDA and CDR2 SQIVND (reference sequence). V lost 0 bases and J lost 7, with 12 bases in between. The protocol was immunoSEQ multiplex PCR, while the TCRdb copy is restricted to in-frame clones and leaves out a portion. The sample carries 100,000 or so clones, roughly nine tenths recorded once. The receptor comes from an adult who received the AZD1222 COVID-19 vaccine. J is TRBJ1-2 and V is TRBV19; D perhaps matches TRBD1 (5 bases). The sample here was peripheral blood, taken 28 days after the second AZD1222 dose. This CDR3 is CASSIEEWRGGYTF. CDR3 in DNA: TGTGCCAGTAGTATAGAAGAGTGGAGGGGTGGCTACACCTTC.